This is a list of T cell receptor beta chains from one sample in a study of blood T cell repertoires in COVID-19. Clones were sequenced by immunoSEQ multiplex PCR, and TCRdb holds only the in-frame ones, with some missing. The sample lists more than 95,000 clones; around four fifths were seen once. The sequencing input was peripheral blood. The receptors were sampled from an elderly man with active or convalescent COVID-19. Each CDR3 is given with its conserved first and last residue. Each record gives: V gene, J gene, D gene, clone size, CDR3 DNA, CDR3 protein. D genes are given only for firm matches. Not all rows give a size; the values are once, few, many and, for expanded clones, a class.

TRBV5-6	TRBJ1-6	TRBD1	-	TGTGCCAGCAGCTTGGACACAGGGGCTAATTCACCCCTCCACTTT	CASSLDTGANSPLHF
TRBV13	TRBJ1-3	TRBD1	once	TGTGCCAGCAGCTTCCTCGACAGGGGAGGGAACACCATATATTTT	CASSFLDRGGNTIYF
TRBV10-3	TRBJ1-1	-	-	TGTGCCATCAGTGATGCGCTAGGGGGCACTGAAGCTTTCTTT	CAISDALGGTEAFF
TRBV30	TRBJ2-7	TRBD1	once	TGTGCCTGGAGGGTTACAGGGGGCCTCTCCTACGAGCAGTACTTC	CAWRVTGGLSYEQYF
TRBV3-1/TRBV3-2	TRBJ1-2	-	once	TGTGCCAGCAGCCAAGAGATAACAGTGGTCTATGGCTACACCTTC	CASSQEITVVYGYTF
TRBV6-5	TRBJ2-5	-	-	TGTGCCAGCGGAAGACAGGTTGTTTCAGAGACCCAGTACTTC	CASGRQVVSETQYF
TRBV9	TRBJ2-1	TRBD1	-	TGTGCCAGCAGCGATAGACAGGGCAATGAGCAGTTCTTC	CASSDRQGNEQFF
TRBV18	TRBJ2-2	-	-	TGTGCCAGCTCACCACCGCCGGTCTCGCGGGAGCTGTTTTTT	CASSPPPVSRELFF
TRBV4-3	TRBJ2-5	-	few	TGCGCCAGCAGCCCAAATCTCTTCCAGCGTATAGAGACCCAGTACTTC	CASSPNLFQRIETQYF
TRBV6-6	TRBJ1-2	-	-	TGTGCCAGCAGTTGGGCCGAAACGAGCTATGGCTACACCTTC	CASSWAETSYGYTF
TRBV4-1	TRBJ2-7	TRBD1	-	TGCGCCAGCAGCCAAGCTGCGGGACAGGGGTTCTACGAGCAGTACTTC	CASSQAAGQGFYEQYF
TRBV10-1	TRBJ2-7	TRBD2	-	TGCGCCAGCAGCCCCCGGAGGGGACTAGCGGGGAACTACGAGCAGTACTTC	CASSPRRGLAGNYEQYF
TRBV27	TRBJ2-5	TRBD1	-	TGTGCCAGCAGTGCCTTGACAGGGAGAGAGACCCAGTACTTC	CASSALTGRETQYF
TRBV28	TRBJ1-1	TRBD1	once	TGTGCCAGCAGAGACAGGGCCTTGGCTTTT	CASRDRALAF
TRBV6-6	TRBJ1-5	-	-	TGTGCCAGCAGTAGAGAAAGTACGTTTTTCCAGCCCCAGCATTTT	CASSRESTFFQPQHF
TRBV6-6	TRBJ2-7	TRBD1	-	TGTGCCAGCAGTCAAGACAGGGGGCAGTACTTC	CASSQDRGQYF
TRBV7-2	TRBJ2-1	-	-	TGTGCCAGCAGTTTCACCCCCCAGGGGGAGCAGTTCTTC	CASSFTPQGEQFF
TRBV7-6	TRBJ1-1	-	-	TGTGCCAGCAGCTTAAGTCAGGCTCCCAGATTGAACACTGAAGCTTTCTTT	CASSLSQAPRLNTEAFF
TRBV5-5	TRBJ1-2	-	once	TGTGCCAGCAGCTTGGCATCCCCGGGGAGCTATGGCTACACCTTC	CASSLASPGSYGYTF
TRBV2	TRBJ1-5	TRBD1	-	TGTGCCAGCAGCGAACAGGGGGGAAATCAGCCCCAGCATTTT	CASSEQGGNQPQHF
TRBV5-1	TRBJ2-5	-	-	TGCGCCAGCAACGCAGGGTCAGGCCAAGAGACCCAGTACTTC	CASNAGSGQETQYF
TRBV6-1	TRBJ1-1	-	-	TGTGCCAGCAGTGAAGAGCAGGGGACCACTGAAGCTTTCTTT	CASSEEQGTTEAFF
TRBV5-6	TRBJ1-2	-	-	TGTGCCAGCAGCCACGACAGCTATGGCTACACCTTC	CASSHDSYGYTF
TRBV7-2	TRBJ2-6	-	-	TGTGCCAGCAGCTTACAACTCTCTGGGGCCAACGTCCTGACTTTC	CASSLQLSGANVLTF
TRBV7-2	TRBJ2-2	TRBD2	-	TGTGCCAGCAGCTTAGCGCGGAGCGGGGTCGCCGGGGAGCTGTTTTTT	CASSLARSGVAGELFF
TRBV27	TRBJ2-7	TRBD1	-	TGTGCCAGCAGTTTAAGACAGGGGTTAGGCGAGCAGTACTTC	CASSLRQGLGEQYF
TRBV19	TRBJ1-2	-	-	TGTGCCAGTTCCACCGAGGAGCGTGGCTACACCTTC	CASSTEERGYTF
TRBV5-6	TRBJ2-3	TRBD2	-	TGTGCCAGCAGCTTTGGACTAGCGCAAGATACGCAGTATTTT	CASSFGLAQDTQYF
TRBV5-5	TRBJ1-1	TRBD1	-	TGTGCCAGCAGCTTGACAGGGGCGCACACTGAAGCTTTCTTT	CASSLTGAHTEAFF
TRBV27	TRBJ1-6	TRBD1	-	TGTGCCAGCAGGCCGGGACAGGGGGCATTTAATTCACCCCTCCACTTT	CASRPGQGAFNSPLHF
TRBV6-5	TRBJ1-2	-	-	TGTGCCAGCAGGACCCGGGAAGGCTATGGCTACACCTTC	CASRTREGYGYTF
TRBV2	TRBJ2-4	TRBD1	-	TGTGCCAGCAGCACAGGGGGGCTAGCCAAAAACATTCAGTACTTC	CASSTGGLAKNIQYF
TRBV5-8	TRBJ1-5	TRBD1	-	TGTGCCAGCAGCGCCCGGACAGGCCAGGTGGTCAATCAGCCCCAGCATTTT	CASSARTGQVVNQPQHF
TRBV6-2/TRBV6-3	TRBJ2-3	-	-	TGTGCCAGCAGTTACTTTGGGGGGTCCACAGATACGCAGTATTTT	CASSYFGGSTDTQYF
TRBV19	TRBJ1-5	-	-	TGTGCCAGTAGTATGACCCCTGGCGGTCAGCCCCAGCATTTT	CASSMTPGGQPQHF
TRBV6-5	TRBJ1-5	-	once	TGTGCCAGCAGTTACAGGGAGCAGGGGCAGCCCCAGCATTTT	CASSYREQGQPQHF
TRBV4-3	TRBJ1-6	-	-	TGCGCCAGCAGCCAAGAGGGCGGGGCAGTCGGACGGAATTCACCCCTCCACTTT	CASSQEGGAVGRNSPLHF
TRBV25-1	TRBJ2-5	-	-	TGTGCCAGCAGTGAATTTAATGAGCAGGGAGAGACCCAGTACTTC	CASSEFNEQGETQYF
TRBV5-1	TRBJ2-2	TRBD1	-	TGCGCCAGCAGTAGGAGACAGGGCACCGGGGAGCTGTTTTTT	CASSRRQGTGELFF
TRBV6-5	TRBJ1-5	TRBD1	-	TGTGCCAGCAGGTGGACAGGGGTCCAGCCCCAGCATTTT	CASRWTGVQPQHF
TRBV2	TRBJ2-7	-	-	TGTGCCAGCAGTTTAGCTCAGTACGAGCAGTACTTC	CASSLAQYEQYF
TRBV5-1	TRBJ1-2	TRBD1	-	TGCGCCAGCAGCTTAACCGGGACAGTTGATGGCTACACCTTC	CASSLTGTVDGYTF
TRBV7-2	TRBJ2-7	TRBD2	-	TGTGCCAGCAGCTCCGGACTAGCGGGGGCTCAGCAGTACTTC	CASSSGLAGAQQYF
TRBV18	TRBJ1-1	TRBD1	-	TGTGCCAGCTCACAATCGGGACAGGGCATGAACACTGAAGCTTTCTTT	CASSQSGQGMNTEAFF
TRBV5-1	TRBJ2-7	TRBD2	-	TGCGCCAGCAGCTTGGGGCGGACTAGCGGGGTTTACGAGCAGTACTTC	CASSLGRTSGVYEQYF
TRBV19	TRBJ1-1	-	-	TGTGCCAGTAGCCAATTAGGGGGGGACACTGAAGCTTTCTTT	CASSQLGGDTEAFF
TRBV6-5	TRBJ1-6	TRBD1	-	TGTGCCAGCAGCCGCGGGACAGCTAATTCACCCCTCCACTTT	CASSRGTANSPLHF
TRBV6-5	TRBJ2-7	TRBD1	-	TGTGCCAGCAGTTCGCCAGGGGGTGACCCCTACGAGCAGTACTTC	CASSSPGGDPYEQYF
TRBV3-1/TRBV3-2	TRBJ2-7	TRBD1	once	TGTGCCAGCAGCCCATTCGGGACAGGGAGTGACGAGCAGTACTTC	CASSPFGTGSDEQYF